This TCR beta chain was recovered during a study of OX40 agonist ivuxolimab in advanced cancers. The study's findings and limits: Clones of CD4+ and CD8+ blood T cells grew by week 6 at doses of 0.1 to 3.0 mg/kg. Among the least clonally expanded were partial responders at 0.1-3.0 mg/kg.

Concerning this clone: Its specificity is not known.

Data came from immunoSEQ multiplex PCR; TCRdb stores just in-frame clones and leaves some out. The sample has fewer than 70,000 clones; more than 85% are singletons. V was pared by 0 bases and J by 6 bases, with 8 bases of the junction left unmatched. Germline lookup yields CDR1 MNHEY and CDR2 SVGAGI. The CDR3 is 15 amino acids. This receptor was identified in an adult with an advanced solid tumor such as melanoma, head and neck, liver or kidney cancer. V gene TRBV6-5 combines with J gene TRBJ2-7, with 7 bases matching TRBD1. This specimen was CD4+ or CD8+ T cells sorted from blood, taken in a trial of the OX40 agonist ivuxolimab. The CDR3 nucleotides read TGTGCCAGCAGTTACTCGTGGACAGGAGGAGGCGAGCAGTACTTC. Protein product: CASSYSWTGGGEQYF.